The next 13 T cell receptor beta chains were all read from a single sample in a study of blood T cells in healthy people across ages. With a J-beta primer mix and a sample-barcoded 5' primer, a second PCR ran roughly 6 to 12 cycles. TCRdb independently ran MiXCR on the 5' RACE reads; one entry per CDR3 protein. This table holds fewer than 900,000 distinct CDR3 sequences, 43% found once. The sample taken for sequencing was blood. The receptors derive from a woman aged 60 to 75 in good health.

This clonotype was observed at least ten times. J is TRBJ1-5 and V is TRBV2, with TRBD1 matching over 7 bases. V lost 6 bases to trimming and J lost 4 bases; unmatched junction nucleotides: 6. The CDR3 has 14 amino acids. Per germline, CDR1 SNHLY and CDR2 FYNNEI. CDR3: CASSRDSSNQPQHF. CDR3 coding DNA: TGTGCCAGCAGCCGGGACAGCTCTAATCAGCCCCAGCATTTT.

V and J are TRBV5-4 and TRBJ2-3; 9 bases are a match to TRBD2. CDR1 is SGHNT, CDR2 YYREEE, per germline (reference sequence). J was trimmed by 3 bases and V by 4 bases; bases with no gene match: 9. This CDR3 contains 16 residues. In DNA, the CDR3 is TGTGCCAGCAGCCTGCAAGCGGGGGGTAATACAGATACGCAGTATTTT. Protein: CASSLQAGGNTDTQYF.

This chain uses TRBV7-2 with TRBJ2-3, with TRBD2 identical over 8 bases. The CDR3 has 16 amino acids. Trimming cost V 5 bases and J 2 bases; bases outside gene matches: 9. Germline lookup yields CDR1 SGHTA and CDR2 FQGNSA. The DNA for the CDR3 is TGTGCCAGCAGCCAACGGGGTAGCGGGGTCACAGATACGCAGTATTTT. Protein sequence: CASSQRGSGVTDTQYF.

V and J are TRBV25-1 and TRBJ2-1; D may be TRBD1 (5 bases). V was shortened by 1 base and J by 4 bases, with 5 bases between the two germline ends. Germline V gene data show CDR1 as MGHDK and CDR2 as SYGVNS. The CDR3 totals 13 residues. The CDR3 nucleotides read TGTGCCAGCAGTGAATCAGGGTACAATGAGCAGTTCTTC. It yields the protein CASSESGYNEQFF.

About this clonotype: At one end the junction does not follow the germline gene, possibly because of a read error. The rearrangement uses TRBV11-2 and TRBJ2-7, with 9 bases identical to TRBD1. The CDR3 has 12 amino acids. Germline CDR1 and CDR2: SGHAT and FQNNGV. The CDR3: CANSGDRDEQYF. CDR3 sequence (DNA): TGTGCCAACAGCGGGGACAGGGACGAGCAGTACTTC.

The rearrangement joins TRBV20-1 to TRBJ2-5, with a tentative D call TRBD1 (6 bases). Trimming left V 6 bases short and J 2 bases short, with 13 bases between. The germline CDR1 and CDR2 sequences are DFQATT and SNEGSKA (reference sequence). The CDR3 runs 13 residues. In DNA, the CDR3 is TGCAGTGCCATAGGACAGAAACAAGAGACCCAGTACTTC. Translation gives CSAIGQKQETQYF.

The DNA for the CDR3 is TGTGCCAGCAGCCCACAGGGGACTAGCGGGGTCATTGAGCAGTTCTTC. As protein: CASSPQGTSGVIEQFF. This chain joins TRBV3-1 and TRBJ2-1, with 13 bases matching TRBD2. The CDR3 sequence is 16 residues long. The J segment lost 9 bases and the V segment lost 4 bases, leaving 9 bases of the junction unmatched. Germline V lookup: CDR1 LGHDT, CDR2 YNNKEL (reference sequence).

V gene TRBV7-2 combines with J gene TRBJ2-3; weak D call: TRBD2 (6 bases). V was shortened by 2 bases and J by 2 bases, with 11 bases between the two germline ends. There are 15 residues in the CDR3. Germline lookup yields CDR1 SGHTA and CDR2 FQGNSA. The CDR3 DNA reads as TGTGCCAGCAGCTTAAATGGACTAAACACAGATACGCAGTATTTT. It yields the protein CASSLNGLNTDTQYF.

V and J are TRBV29-1 and TRBJ1-1; D perhaps matches TRBD1 (5 bases). This CDR3 comprises 11 residues. Germline V gene data show CDR1 as SQVTM and CDR2 as ANQGSEA. The V gene lost 4 bases and the J gene lost 8 bases, with 11 bases spanning the gap. The CDR3 DNA follows: TGCAGCGTTGCGCAGGGACGGGAAGCTTTCTTT. It translates to CSVAQGREAFF.

This clonotype appeared a few times. The chain couples TRBV4-2 to TRBJ2-7; a weak D match, TRBD2 (5 bases). With 1 base removed from V and 2 bases from J, the gap between germline ends came to 15 bases. Germline CDR1 is LGHNA and CDR2 is YNFKEQ. The CDR3 contains 16 residues. CDR3 amino acids: CASSQGLSEGAYEQYF. The CDR3 DNA sequence: TGTGCCAGCAGCCAAGGCCTCTCAGAGGGAGCCTACGAGCAGTACTTC.

This chain connects TRBV29-1 to TRBJ2-1, with 14 bases identical to TRBD2. Trimming cost V 7 bases and J 3 bases; bases outside gene matches: 8. Germline lookup yields CDR1 SQVTM and CDR2 ANQGSEA. This CDR3 contains 16 residues. CDR3 in amino acids: CSAEGGLAGVYNEQFF. In DNA form, the CDR3 reads TGCAGCGCCGAAGGGGGACTAGCGGGGGTCTACAATGAGCAGTTCTTC.

The gene calls are TRBV9 and TRBJ2-7; D call uncertain. With 3 bases removed from V and 0 bases from J, the gap between germline ends came to 19 bases. The CDR3 is made up of 17 amino acids. Germline CDR1 and CDR2: SGDLS and YYNGEE. The DNA for the CDR3 is TGTGCCAGCAGCGCCCAAGGGTCTGAGAGGAACTCCTACGAGCAGTACTTC. It codes for CASSAQGSERNSYEQYF.

The J gene is TRBJ2-2, the V gene TRBV11-2, with D uncertain. V gave up 1 base and J gave up 1 base, with 7 bases separating them. CDR1 is SGHAT and CDR2 is FQNNGV in the germline V gene. CDR3 length equals 15 residues. CDR3 coding DNA: TGTGCCAGCAGCTTAGTACTCCTGAACACCGGGGAGCTGTTTTTT. It codes for CASSLVLLNTGELFF.